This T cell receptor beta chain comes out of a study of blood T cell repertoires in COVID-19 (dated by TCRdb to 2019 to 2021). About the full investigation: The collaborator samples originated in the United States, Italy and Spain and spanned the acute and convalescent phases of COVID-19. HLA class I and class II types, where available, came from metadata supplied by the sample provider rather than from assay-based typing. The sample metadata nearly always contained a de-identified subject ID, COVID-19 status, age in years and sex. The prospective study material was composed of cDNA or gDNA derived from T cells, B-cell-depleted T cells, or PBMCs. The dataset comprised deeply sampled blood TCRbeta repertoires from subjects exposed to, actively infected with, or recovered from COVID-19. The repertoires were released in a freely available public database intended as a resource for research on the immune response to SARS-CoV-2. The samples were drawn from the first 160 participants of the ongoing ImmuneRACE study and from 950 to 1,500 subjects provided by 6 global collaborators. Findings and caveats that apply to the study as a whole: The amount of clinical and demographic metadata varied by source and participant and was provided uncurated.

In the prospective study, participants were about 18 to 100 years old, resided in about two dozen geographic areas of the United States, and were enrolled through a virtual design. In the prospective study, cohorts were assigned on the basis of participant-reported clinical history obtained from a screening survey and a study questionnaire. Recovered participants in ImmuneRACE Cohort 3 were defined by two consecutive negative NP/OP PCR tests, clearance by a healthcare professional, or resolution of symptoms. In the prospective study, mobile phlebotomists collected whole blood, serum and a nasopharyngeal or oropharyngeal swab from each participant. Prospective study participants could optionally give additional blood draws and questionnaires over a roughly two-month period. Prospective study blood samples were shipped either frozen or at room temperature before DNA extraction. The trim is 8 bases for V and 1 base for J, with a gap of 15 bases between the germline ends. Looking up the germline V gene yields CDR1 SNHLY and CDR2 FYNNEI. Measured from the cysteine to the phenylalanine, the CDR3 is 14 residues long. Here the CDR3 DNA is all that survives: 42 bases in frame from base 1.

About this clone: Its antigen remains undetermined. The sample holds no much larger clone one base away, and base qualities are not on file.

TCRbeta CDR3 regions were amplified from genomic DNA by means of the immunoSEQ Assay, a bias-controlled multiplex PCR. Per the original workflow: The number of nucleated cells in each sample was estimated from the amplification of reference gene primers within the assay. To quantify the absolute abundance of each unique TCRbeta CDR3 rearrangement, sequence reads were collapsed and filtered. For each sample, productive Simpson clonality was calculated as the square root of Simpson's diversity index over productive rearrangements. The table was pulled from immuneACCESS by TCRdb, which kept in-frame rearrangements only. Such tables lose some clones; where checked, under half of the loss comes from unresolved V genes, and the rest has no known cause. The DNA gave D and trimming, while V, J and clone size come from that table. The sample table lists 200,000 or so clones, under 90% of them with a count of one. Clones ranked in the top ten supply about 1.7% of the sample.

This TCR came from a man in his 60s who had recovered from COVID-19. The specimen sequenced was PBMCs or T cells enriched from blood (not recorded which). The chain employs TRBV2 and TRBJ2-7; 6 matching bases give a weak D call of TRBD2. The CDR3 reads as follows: CASCPGLSSYEQYF. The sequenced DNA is TGTGCCAGCTGCCCGGGACTGTCGTCCTACGAGCAGTACTTC.